A selection of T cell receptor beta chains follows, all from one sample in a study of T-cell reconstitution after alpha-beta-depleted transplantation in children. TCRdb ran MiXCR on the PCR reads and lists one entry per CDR3 protein. Among 700,000 to 950,000 distinct CDR3 sequences listed, approximately 15% were seen once. This specimen was PBMCs, mostly from graft donor cells, taken 360 days after TCRalphabeta/CD19-depleted stem cell transplant. The receptors were gathered from a male patient younger than 18 who had a stem cell transplant for acute lymphoblastic leukemia, so the T cells may come from the graft donor. The CDR3 runs from the conserved cysteine through the conserved F or W. The D gene is left open where the match is weak. Expanded clones are given a class, and other clones once, few, many or no size at all.

CDR3 DNA	CDR3 protein	V gene	J gene	clone size	D gene
TGTGCCACCAGCAGAGAGAAGCAGAGCTCCTACAATGAGCAGTTCTTC	CATSREKQSSYNEQFF	TRBV15	TRBJ2-1	-	-
TGTGCCAGCAGCTGGGACCCATCCTACGAGCAGTACTTC	CASSWDPSYEQYF	TRBV7-3	TRBJ2-7	many	-
TGTGCCAGCAGTTTTAAGACCACTCAACATTTT	CASSFKTTQHF	TRBV12-3/TRBV12-4	TRBJ1-5	many	-
TGCGCCAGCAGCTTGGATGGTCGTGGACACCCAAGGACGACCCAGTACTTC	CASSLDGRGHPRTTQYF	TRBV5-1	TRBJ2-5	-	-
TGTGCCACCTCCTGGCGGGGGAGGAGTGCAGATACGCAGTATTTT	CATSWRGRSADTQYF	TRBV3-1	TRBJ2-3	-	TRBD2
TGTGCCAGCAGTTTCGACTACCCGAATGAGCAGTTCTTC	CASSFDYPNEQFF	TRBV12-3/TRBV12-4	TRBJ2-1	-	-
TGCAGTGCTAGCGGACACACTAATTCACCCCTCCACTTT	CSASGHTNSPLHF	TRBV20-1	TRBJ1-6	few	-
TGTGCCAGCATTCTTAGCGGGAGTGAGGGGCAGTTCTTC	CASILSGSEGQFF	TRBV12-3/TRBV12-4	TRBJ2-1	few	TRBD2
TGTGCCAGCAGCTTAGGACAGAGGACCGGGGAGCTGTTTTTT	CASSLGQRTGELFF	TRBV7-8	TRBJ2-2	-	-
TGTGCCAGCAGGTCACAGGGTCGAAGGGGCGAGCAGTACTTC	CASRSQGRRGEQYF	TRBV6-1	TRBJ2-7	-	-
TGTGCCAGCAGTTTCGGAGGGGCAGATACGCAGTATTTT	CASSFGGADTQYF	TRBV27	TRBJ2-3	many	-
TGTGCCAGCAGCTTAGAAGGGCAGGGTTATGGCTACACCTTC	CASSLEGQGYGYTF	TRBV7-9	TRBJ1-2	-	-
TGTGCCAGCTCACCAACTGTCACTAGGGATGAGCAGTTCTTC	CASSPTVTRDEQFF	TRBV18	TRBJ2-1	few	-
TGTGCCAGTAGTATTGGGGGACTAGCCTCCAATGAGCAGTTCTTC	CASSIGGLASNEQFF	TRBV19	TRBJ2-1	few	TRBD2
TGTGCCAGCAGTTTAGGTGTGCGGGCCCCCTACGAGCAGTACTTC	CASSLGVRAPYEQYF	TRBV28	TRBJ2-7	few	-
TGTGCCAGCAGTGTCGGGACCACACCAGATACGCAGTATTTT	CASSVGTTPDTQYF	TRBV6-1	TRBJ2-3	-	-
TGCGCCAGCAGCCGCGGACAGCCGATAGCCAAAAACATTCAGTACTTC	CASSRGQPIAKNIQYF	TRBV4-1	TRBJ2-4	few	-
TGTGCCAGTAGTATAGATCTGCAGGGAGTTGGCTACACCTTC	CASSIDLQGVGYTF	TRBV19	TRBJ1-2	-	-
TGTGCCACCAGCAGAGGGGTGTACCAAGAGACCCAGTACTTC	CATSRGVYQETQYF	TRBV15	TRBJ2-5	few	-
TGTGCCAGCTCGAACCAGGGGTACACTGAAGCTTTCTTT	CASSNQGYTEAFF	TRBV7-8	TRBJ1-1	-	-
TGTGCCAGCAGCTTAGGGCCCCCCCGGGATGAGCAGTTCTTC	CASSLGPPRDEQFF	TRBV7-9	TRBJ2-1	-	-
TGTGCCAGCAGCCAAGATACCCCCGGGCGGATGGGGAATGAGCAGTTCTTC	CASSQDTPGRMGNEQFF	TRBV4-2	TRBJ2-1	few	-
TGCGCCAGCACCCTCTCGAGGGGGTTAGGCACAGATACGCAGTATTTT	CASTLSRGLGTDTQYF	TRBV5-1	TRBJ2-3	few	-
TGTGCCATCTCGCCGTCTAGCGGGAGCACAGATACGCAGTATTTT	CAISPSSGSTDTQYF	TRBV10-3	TRBJ2-3	-	TRBD2
TGTGCCACCAGTGATTGGGGTACTAGCACTTCCGGGGAGCTGTTTTTT	CATSDWGTSTSGELFF	TRBV24-1	TRBJ2-2	-	-
TGTGCCAGCAGTTTACCGGGAGAACTTTCGCGAGAGACCCAGTACTTC	CASSLPGELSRETQYF	TRBV12-3/TRBV12-4	TRBJ2-5	many	-
TGTGCCAGCTCACCTCGGACGGGCTCCAAAGAGACCCAGTACTTC	CASSPRTGSKETQYF	TRBV18	TRBJ2-5	-	-
TGTGCCAGCAGCATAGGACAGGGGATGGGGGACACTGAAGCTTTCTTT	CASSIGQGMGDTEAFF	TRBV5-6	TRBJ1-1	few	TRBD1
TGTGCCAGCAGGACGGGACTACCAATGCTTGGAGCCTACAATGAGCAGTTCTTC	CASRTGLPMLGAYNEQFF	TRBV2	TRBJ2-1	-	TRBD2
TGTGCCAGCAGTTACAGACCTTCCACAGATACGCAGTATTTT	CASSYRPSTDTQYF	TRBV6-5	TRBJ2-3	-	-
TGTGCCAGCAGCGCCCCTACGGGGGCTAGCGCCCAAGAGGGTGAGCAGTTCTTC	CASSAPTGASAQEGEQFF	TRBV9	TRBJ2-1	-	-
TGCAGCGTTCGGGGACTAGCGGGAGGGCTGGGGGAGACCCAGTACTTC	CSVRGLAGGLGETQYF	TRBV29-1	TRBJ2-5	-	TRBD2
TGCAGCGTTGAGGGCAGGTACACAGATACGCAGTATTTT	CSVEGRYTDTQYF	TRBV29-1	TRBJ2-3	-	-